Listed here are 11 T cell receptor beta chains from one sample, sequenced in a study of regulatory T cells in long-lasting Graves disease. For TCR beta, libraries came from iRepertoire HTBI primers and Arm-PCR of CDR3 regions. Each CDR3 protein gets one entry after TCRdb re-called the multiplex PCR reads with MiXCR. The sample has around 450,000 distinct CDR3 sequences, 15% seen once. The sample's time point: newly diagnosed GD, antithyroid drugs for less than 3 months. TCR sequences were obtained from RNA taken from PBMCs. The data also belong to a second study, concerning T cells in Graves' hyperthyroidism and ophthalmopathy.

This specimen consisted of peripheral blood mononuclear cells (PBMCs), obtained at new diagnosis, from a patient treated with antithyroid drugs. The receptors stem from a middle-aged woman with Graves disease.

This clonotype was seen many times. The chain joins TRBV13 to TRBJ2-2; 11 nucleotides match TRBD2. J gave up 1 base and V 5 bases, and 3 bases lay outside the gene matches. This CDR3 has 16 residues. Per germline, CDR1 PRHDT and CDR2 FYEKMQ (reference sequence). CDR3 nucleotides: TGTGCCAGCAGCGTCACTAGCGGGAGGAACACCGGGGAGCTGTTTTTT. This codes for CASSVTSGRNTGELFF. Filled out from reference TRBV13 and TRBJ2-2, the complete variable domain reads AAGVIQSPRHLIKEKRETATLKCYPIPRHDTVYWYQQGPGQDPQFLISFYEKMQSDKGSIPDRFSAQQFSDYHSELNMSSLELGDSALYFCASSVTSGRNTGELFFGEGSRLTVL.

In its sample, this clonotype was seen many times. V is TRBV5-6 and J is TRBJ1-1; a weak D match, TRBD1 (5 bases). Germline CDR1 SGHDT, CDR2 YYEEEE. The ends were cut back, 1 base at V and 5 bases at J, with 18 bases in the middle. The CDR3 totals 16 residues. The CDR3 loop reads CASSLISAGRRTEAFF. CDR3 DNA sequence: TGTGCCAGCAGCTTGATTTCGGCAGGGCGTCGAACTGAAGCTTTCTTT.

In its sample, this clonotype was seen many times. The chain employs TRBV20-1 and TRBJ2-7; TRBD1 or TRBD2 may be the D gene (5 bases each). The CDR3 spans 13 residues. V was trimmed by 5 bases and J by 2 bases, leaving 13 bases between them. CDR1 is DFQATT, CDR2 SNEGSKA, per germline (reference sequence). CDR3 nucleotides: TGCAGTGCTGTAGGGACCCAAGCCTACGAGCAGTACTTC. Translation: CSAVGTQAYEQYF.

This clonotype was found many times. This chain connects TRBV2 to TRBJ2-7; TRBD2 matches 13 bases. CDR3 length: 14 residues. Looked up from germline, CDR1 is SNHLY and CDR2 is FYNNEI. J was trimmed by 7 bases and V by 6 bases; bases with no gene match: 6. The CDR3 loop reads CASSDRTSGSEQYF. CDR3 sequence (DNA): TGTGCCAGCAGCGACCGGACTAGCGGGAGTGAGCAGTACTTC.

This clonotype was observed at least ten times. J is TRBJ2-7 and V is TRBV19, with D perhaps TRBD2 (5 bases). CDR3 length equals 16 residues. The V gene's germline CDR1 is LNHDA and CDR2 SQIVND (reference sequence). The V and J ends lost 3 bases and 3 bases respectively, with 18 bases between them. The DNA for the CDR3 is TGTGCCAGTAGTATCCAGCCGGGGAGAACTCTCTACGAGCAGTACTTC. It is translated as CASSIQPGRTLYEQYF. Full variable domain (rest looked up from reference TRBV19 and TRBJ2-7): DGGITQSPKYLFRKEGQNVTLSCEQNLNHDAMYWYRQDPGQGLRLIYYSQIVNDFQKGDIAEGYSVSREKKESFPLTVTSAQKNPTAFYLCASSIQPGRTLYEQYFGPGTRLTVT.

This clonotype was seen many times. The rearrangement uses TRBV27 and TRBJ2-2; weak D call: TRBD1 (6 bases). There are 14 residues in the CDR3. Germline CDR1 and CDR2: MNHEY and SMNVEV (reference sequence). Trimming left V 1 base short and J 6 bases short, with 9 bases between. CDR3 amino acids: CASSLYSGAGELFF. CDR3 DNA sequence: TGTGCCAGCAGTTTATATTCAGGGGCCGGGGAGCTGTTTTTT.

This clonotype appeared a few times. One junction end does not reproduce the germline sequence, and a read error may be involved. The chain has TRBV5-1 and TRBJ2-1; 7 positions match TRBD2. Germline values: CDR1 SGHRS, CDR2 YFSETQ. The CDR3 extends over 15 amino acids. This chain's CDR3 is CASSTGTISFNEQFF. In DNA form, the CDR3 reads TGCGCCAGCAGCACCGGGACTATCTCCTTCAATGAGCAGTTCTTC.

This clonotype was seen just once. A single base separates this from a much larger clone, so it may be a read error. V and J are TRBV5-6 and TRBJ2-2, with unresolved D. This CDR3 contains 14 residues. Germline-derived CDR1 and CDR2 are SGHDT and YYEEEE. V was pared by 0 bases and J by 4 bases, with 7 bases between. CDR3 loop: CASSLEYSTGELFF. For the CDR3, the DNA is TGTGCCAGCAGCTTGGAGTACAGCACCGGGGAGCTGTTTTTT.

This clonotype was detected many times. The chain couples TRBV6-2 or TRBV6-3 to TRBJ2-7; tentatively, D is TRBD1 or TRBD2 (6 bases each). This CDR3 is built from 16 residues. V gave up 0 bases and J gave up 3 bases, with 15 bases separating them. Germline V gene sequence: CDR1 MNHEY, CDR2 SVGEGT. The chain's CDR3 is CASSYSGALAHYEQYF. As DNA, the CDR3 is TGTGCCAGCAGTTACTCGGGGGCCCTAGCGCACTACGAGCAGTACTTC.

This clonotype was seen only a few times. The chain joins TRBV4-1 to TRBJ2-7; TRBD2 matches 7 bases. Trimming at V came to 0 bases and at J to 2 bases, leaving 1 base not matched to a gene. The germline CDR1 and CDR2 sequences are MGHRA and YSYEKL. The CDR3 covers 14 residues. The CDR3 DNA follows: TGCGCCAGCAGCCAAGATGGGGGGGCCTACGAGCAGTACTTC. Amino acids: CASSQDGGAYEQYF.

This clonotype was counted at least ten times. CDR3 in DNA: TGTGCCAGCGAGACCGGGACAGTGAACACCGGGGAGCTGTTTTTT. Its translation is CASETGTVNTGELFF. The V gene is TRBV12-3 or TRBV12-4, the J gene TRBJ2-2, with TRBD1 matching 7 bases. This CDR3 region has 15 residues. The junction had 7 bases not matched to a gene; V was cut back by 8 bases and J by 1 base.